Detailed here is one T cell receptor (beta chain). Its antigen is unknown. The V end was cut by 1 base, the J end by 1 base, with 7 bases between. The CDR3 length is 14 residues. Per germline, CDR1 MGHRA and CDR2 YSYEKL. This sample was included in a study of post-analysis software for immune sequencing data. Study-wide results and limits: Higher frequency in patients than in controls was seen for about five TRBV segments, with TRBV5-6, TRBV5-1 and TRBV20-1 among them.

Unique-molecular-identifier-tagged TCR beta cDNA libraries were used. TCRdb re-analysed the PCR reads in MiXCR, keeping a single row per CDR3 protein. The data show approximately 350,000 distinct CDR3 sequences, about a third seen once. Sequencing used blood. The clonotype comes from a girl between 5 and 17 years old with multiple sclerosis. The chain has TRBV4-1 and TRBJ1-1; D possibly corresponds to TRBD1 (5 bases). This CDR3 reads CASSQATENTEAFF. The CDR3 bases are TGCGCCAGCAGCCAAGCGACAGAGAACACTGAAGCTTTCTTT.